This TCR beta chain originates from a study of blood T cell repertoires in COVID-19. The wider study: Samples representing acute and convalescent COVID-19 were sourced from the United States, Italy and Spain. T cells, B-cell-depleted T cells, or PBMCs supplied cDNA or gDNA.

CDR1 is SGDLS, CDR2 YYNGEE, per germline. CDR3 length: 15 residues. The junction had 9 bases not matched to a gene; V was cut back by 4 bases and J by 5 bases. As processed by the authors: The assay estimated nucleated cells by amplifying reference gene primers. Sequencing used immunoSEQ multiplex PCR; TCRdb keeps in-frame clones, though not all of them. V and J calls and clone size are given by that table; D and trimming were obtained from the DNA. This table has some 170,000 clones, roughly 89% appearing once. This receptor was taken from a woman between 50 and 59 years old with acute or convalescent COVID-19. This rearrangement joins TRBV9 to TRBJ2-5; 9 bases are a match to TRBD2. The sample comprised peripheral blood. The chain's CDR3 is CASSPLAGGRETQYF. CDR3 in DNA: TGTGCCAGCAGCCCTTTGGCGGGGGGGCGGGAGACCCAGTACTTC.